The 8 T cell receptor beta chains below all came from one sample that was sequenced in a study of blood T cell repertoires in COVID-19 (dated by TCRdb to the early 2020s). The library was produced with the immunoSEQ multiplex PCR assay. This immuneACCESS table, as held by TCRdb, lists in-frame sequences with V and J called but not all clones. Of the missing ones, under half trace to an unresolved V gene in checked studies; the others have no known cause. The sample data list 65,000 to 85,000 clones, and roughly 89% of these were observed just once. In total, the top ten clones hold approximately 7.4% of the sample. Sequencing was performed on peripheral blood. The receptors derive from a man aged 45 to 65 with active COVID-19.

This clone has a handful of counts. V and J are TRBV3-1 (or the pseudogene TRBV3-2) and TRBJ2-7, with 7 bases matching TRBD1. Trimming removed 1 base from V and 5 bases from J; junction bases left unmatched: 5. Germline assignment: CDR1 LGHDT and CDR2 YNNKEL (reference sequence). This CDR3 is built from 14 residues. The chain's CDR3 is CASSQGYRGHEQYF. In nucleotides, the CDR3 is TGTGCCAGCAGCCAAGGTTACAGGGGTCACGAGCAGTACTTC.

V is TRBV3-1 (or the pseudogene TRBV3-2) and J is TRBJ2-7; 11 bases agree with TRBD1. V lost 4 bases to trimming and J lost 2 bases; unmatched junction nucleotides: 13. Germline V gene lookup returns CDR1 LGHDT and CDR2 YNNKEL (reference sequence). CDR3 length: 18 residues. The DNA for the CDR3 is TGTGCCAGCAGCCCGGGAAGGACAGGGGGCGCCGTACCCTACGAGCAGTACTTC. It is translated as CASSPGRTGGAVPYEQYF.

The chain links TRBV19 to TRBJ1-1; a possible D gene is TRBD1 (5 bases). Germline lookup yields CDR1 LNHDA and CDR2 SQIVND (reference sequence). V was pared by 4 bases and J by 1 base, with 16 bases between. This CDR3 comprises 16 residues. The CDR3: CASSTAHWGGNTEAFF. CDR3 in DNA: TGTGCCAGTAGTACTGCTCATTGGGGGGGGAACACTGAAGCTTTCTTT.

This clone was recorded only once. This chain connects TRBV18 to TRBJ2-1, with 7 bases aligning to TRBD1. V was pared by 3 bases and J by 4 bases, with 6 bases of the junction left unmatched. The CDR3 is made up of 15 amino acids. Germline CDR1 KGHSH, CDR2 LQKENI. The DNA for the CDR3 is TGTGCCAGCTCACCGAGTAGGGGGCTGTACAATGAGCAGTTCTTC. Translating it yields CASSPSRGLYNEQFF.

The chain combines TRBV5-6 with TRBJ1-2; TRBD1 agrees at 9 bases. This CDR3 has 14 amino acids. Looked up from germline, CDR1 is SGHDT and CDR2 is YYEEEE. V was pared by 3 bases and J by 7 bases, with 7 bases of the junction left unmatched. Here the CDR3 reads CASSSGQGWIGYTF. CDR3 DNA sequence: TGTGCCAGCAGCTCGGGACAGGGTTGGATTGGCTACACCTTC.

Written as DNA, the CDR3 is TGTGCCAGCAGCATCTCCGGGACAGGGTCGGCCGGGGAGCTGTTTTTT. This translates into CASSISGTGSAGELFF. The V call is TRBV9, the J call TRBJ2-2; 9 bases match TRBD1. J was trimmed by 6 bases and V by 4 bases; bases with no gene match: 10. Germline CDR1 SGDLS, CDR2 YYNGEE. There are 16 residues in the CDR3.

This sequence joins TRBV20-1 and TRBJ2-7, with 9 bases matching TRBD1. This CDR3 is built from 11 residues. Germline CDR1 DFQATT, CDR2 SNEGSKA (reference sequence). The J segment lost 6 bases and the V segment lost 3 bases, leaving 0 bases of the junction unmatched. The CDR3 DNA reads TGCAGTGCTAGGACAGGGGGCGAGCAGTACTTC. This gives the protein CSARTGGEQYF.

The rearrangement uses TRBV14 and TRBJ1-2; no clear D gene. Trimming cost V 4 bases and J 7 bases, with 16 bases left between them. Germline V gene sequence: CDR1 SGHDN, CDR2 FVKESK. The CDR3 runs 14 residues. The chain's CDR3 is CASSLLGGSGGYTF. The CDR3 DNA reads TGTGCCAGCAGCCTCCTCGGAGGGAGTGGTGGCTACACCTTC.